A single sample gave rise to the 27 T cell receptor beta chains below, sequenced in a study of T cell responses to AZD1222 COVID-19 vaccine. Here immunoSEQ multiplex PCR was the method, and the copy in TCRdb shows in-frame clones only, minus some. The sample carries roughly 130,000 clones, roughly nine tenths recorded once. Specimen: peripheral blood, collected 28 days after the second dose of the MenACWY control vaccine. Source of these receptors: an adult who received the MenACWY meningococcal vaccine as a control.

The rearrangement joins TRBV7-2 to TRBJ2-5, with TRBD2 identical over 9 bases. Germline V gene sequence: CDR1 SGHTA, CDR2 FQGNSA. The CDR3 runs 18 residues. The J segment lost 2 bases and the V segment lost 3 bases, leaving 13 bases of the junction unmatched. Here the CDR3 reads CASSLELRGSGGQETQYF. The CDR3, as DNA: TGTGCCAGCAGCTTGGAGCTGAGGGGCAGCGGGGGGCAAGAGACCCAGTACTTC. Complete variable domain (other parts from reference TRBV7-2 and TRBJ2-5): GAGVSQSPSNKVTEKGKDVELRCDPISGHTALYWYRQSLGQGLEFLIYFQGNSAPDKSGLPSDRFSAERTGGSVSTLTIQRTQQEDSAVYLCASSLELRGSGGQETQYFGPGTRLLVL.

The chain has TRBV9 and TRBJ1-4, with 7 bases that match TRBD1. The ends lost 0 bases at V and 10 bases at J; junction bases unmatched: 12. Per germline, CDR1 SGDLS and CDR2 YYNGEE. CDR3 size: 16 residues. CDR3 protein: CASSVDQGGDGGKLFF. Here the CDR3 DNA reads TGTGCCAGCAGCGTAGACCAAGGGGGCGACGGAGGAAAACTGTTTTTT.

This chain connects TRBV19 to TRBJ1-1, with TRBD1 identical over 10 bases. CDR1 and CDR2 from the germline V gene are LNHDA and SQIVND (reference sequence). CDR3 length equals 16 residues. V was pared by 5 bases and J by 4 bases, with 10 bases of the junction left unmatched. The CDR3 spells CASSPASGQGLTEAFF. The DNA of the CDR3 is TGTGCCAGTAGTCCCGCCTCGGGACAGGGGCTCACTGAAGCTTTCTTT. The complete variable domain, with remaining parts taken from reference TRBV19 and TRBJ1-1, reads DGGITQSPKYLFRKEGQNVTLSCEQNLNHDAMYWYRQDPGQGLRLIYYSQIVNDFQKGDIAEGYSVSREKKESFPLTVTSAQKNPTAFYLCASSPASGQGLTEAFFGQGTRLTVV.

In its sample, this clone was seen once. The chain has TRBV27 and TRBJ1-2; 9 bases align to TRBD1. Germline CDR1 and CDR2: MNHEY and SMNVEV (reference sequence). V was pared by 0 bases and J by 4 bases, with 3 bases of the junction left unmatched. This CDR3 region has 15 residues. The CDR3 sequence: CASSLSGQGSYGYTF. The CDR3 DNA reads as TGTGCCAGCAGTTTATCAGGACAGGGGAGCTATGGCTACACCTTC.

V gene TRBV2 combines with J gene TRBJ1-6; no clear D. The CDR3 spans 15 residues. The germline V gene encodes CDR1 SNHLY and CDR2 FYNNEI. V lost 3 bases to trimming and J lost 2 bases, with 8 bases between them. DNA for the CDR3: TGTGCCAGCAGTGATCAGGCACCCTATAATTCACCCCTCCACTTT. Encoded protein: CASSDQAPYNSPLHF.

CDR3 amino acids: CASSRDTATNEKLFF. CDR3 nucleotide sequence: TGTGCCAGCAGCCGGGACACAGCAACTAATGAAAAACTGTTTTTT. The rearrangement uses TRBV6-5 and TRBJ1-4; TRBD1 might be the D (6 bases). Germline V gives CDR1 MNHEY, CDR2 SVGAGI. Trimming shortened V by 6 bases and J by 0 bases, and 11 bases separated the two germline ends. The CDR3 spans 15 residues.

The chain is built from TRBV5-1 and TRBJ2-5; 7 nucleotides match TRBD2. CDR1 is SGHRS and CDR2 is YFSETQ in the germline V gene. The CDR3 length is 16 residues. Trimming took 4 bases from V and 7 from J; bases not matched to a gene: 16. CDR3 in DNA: TGCGCCAGCAGCCAAGGGGAGAACAGCCCGGGGGGGACCCAGTACTTC. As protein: CASSQGENSPGGTQYF.

CDR3 sequence reads: CSVEVLGYSNQPQHF. The CDR3, as DNA: TGCAGCGTTGAAGTGCTAGGTTATAGCAATCAGCCCCAGCATTTT. The chain joins TRBV29-1 to TRBJ1-5; D unclear. The V and J ends lost 1 base and 0 bases respectively, with 10 bases between them. Germline assignment: CDR1 SQVTM and CDR2 ANQGSEA. The CDR3 has 15 residues. The full variable domain, in which reference TRBV29-1 and TRBJ1-5 provide the parts outside the CDR3, is SAVISQKPSRDICQRGTSLTIQCQVDSQVTMMFWYRQQPGQSLTLIATANQGSEATYESGFVIDKFPISRPNLTFSTLTVSNMSPEDSSIYLCSVEVLGYSNQPQHFGDGTRLSIL.

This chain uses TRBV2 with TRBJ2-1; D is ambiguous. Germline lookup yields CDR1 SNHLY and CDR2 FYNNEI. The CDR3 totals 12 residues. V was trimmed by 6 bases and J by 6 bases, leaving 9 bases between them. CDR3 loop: CASSNKGNEQFF. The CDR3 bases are TGTGCCAGCAGCAACAAGGGCAATGAGCAGTTCTTC.

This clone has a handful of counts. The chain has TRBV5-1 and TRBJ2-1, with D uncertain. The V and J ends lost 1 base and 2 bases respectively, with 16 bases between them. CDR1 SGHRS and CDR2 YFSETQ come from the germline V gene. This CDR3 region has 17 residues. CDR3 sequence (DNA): TGCGCCAGCAGCTTGTTGGGTATGCAGGCTGCCTACAATGAGCAGTTCTTC. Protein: CASSLLGMQAAYNEQFF.

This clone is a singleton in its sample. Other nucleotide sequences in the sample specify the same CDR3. The CDR3 loop is CASSSTGDQPQHF. In DNA form, the CDR3 reads TGCGCCAGCAGCTCGACGGGGGATCAGCCCCAGCATTTT. The chain recombines TRBV5-1 with TRBJ1-5; weak D call: TRBD1 (5 bases). The CDR3 runs 13 residues. V was pared by 3 bases and J by 5 bases, with 9 bases between. The germline V gene encodes CDR1 SGHRS and CDR2 YFSETQ.

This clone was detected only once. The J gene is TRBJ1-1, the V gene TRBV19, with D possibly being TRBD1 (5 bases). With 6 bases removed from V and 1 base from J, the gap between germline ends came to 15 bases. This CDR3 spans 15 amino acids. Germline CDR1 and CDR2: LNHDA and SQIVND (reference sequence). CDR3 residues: CASSRSIGANTEAFF. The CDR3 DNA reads TGTGCCAGTAGCCGCTCGATCGGGGCGAACACTGAAGCTTTCTTT.

The CDR3 region has the DNA TGTGCCAGCAGTCCTCACACACCATCGGGCCTCAACGAGCAGTACTTC. Amino acid sequence: CASSPHTPSGLNEQYF. V gene TRBV28 combines with J gene TRBJ2-7; the D is unclear. V was clipped by 5 bases and J by 5 bases, with 22 bases between them. This CDR3 spans 16 amino acids. Germline CDR1 is MDHEN and CDR2 is SYDVKM.

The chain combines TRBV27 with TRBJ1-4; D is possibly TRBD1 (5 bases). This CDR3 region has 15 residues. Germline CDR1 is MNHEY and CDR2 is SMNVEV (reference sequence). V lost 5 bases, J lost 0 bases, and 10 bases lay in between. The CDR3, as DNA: TGTGCCAGCAGTCGGGACCGACCAACTAATGAAAAACTGTTTTTT. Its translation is CASSRDRPTNEKLFF. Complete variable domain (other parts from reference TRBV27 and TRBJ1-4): EAQVTQNPRYLITVTGKKLTVTCSQNMNHEYMSWYRQDPGLGLRQIYYSMNVEVTDKGDVPEGYKVSRKEKRNFPLILESPSPNQTSLYFCASSRDRPTNEKLFFGSGTQLSVL.

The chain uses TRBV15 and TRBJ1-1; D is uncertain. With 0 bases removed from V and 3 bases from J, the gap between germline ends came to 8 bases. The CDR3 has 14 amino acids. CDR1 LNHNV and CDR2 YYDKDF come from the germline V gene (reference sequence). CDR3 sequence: CATSRDGWDTEAFF. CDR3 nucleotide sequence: TGTGCCACCAGCAGAGATGGTTGGGACACTGAAGCTTTCTTT.

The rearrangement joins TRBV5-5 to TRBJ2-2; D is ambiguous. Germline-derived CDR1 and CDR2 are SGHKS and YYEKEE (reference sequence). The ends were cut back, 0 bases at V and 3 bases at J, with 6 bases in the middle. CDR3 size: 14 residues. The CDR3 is CASSLDTYTGELFF. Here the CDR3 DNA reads TGTGCCAGCAGCTTGGACACTTACACCGGGGAGCTGTTTTTT.

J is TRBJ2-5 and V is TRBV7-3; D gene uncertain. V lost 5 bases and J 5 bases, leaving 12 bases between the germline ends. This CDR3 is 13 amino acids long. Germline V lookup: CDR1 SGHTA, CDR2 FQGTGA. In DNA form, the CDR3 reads TGTGCCAGCAGCACGCACGACGGTGAGACCCAGTACTTC. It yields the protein CASSTHDGETQYF.

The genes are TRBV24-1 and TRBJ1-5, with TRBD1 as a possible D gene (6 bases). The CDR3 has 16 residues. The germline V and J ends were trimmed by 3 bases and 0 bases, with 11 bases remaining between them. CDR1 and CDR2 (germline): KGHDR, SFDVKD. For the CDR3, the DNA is TGTGCCACCAGTGATAGGGGGGGGGATAGCAATCAGCCCCAGCATTTT. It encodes CATSDRGGDSNQPQHF.

CDR3 sequence reads: CASSATGTSGAHEQYF. The CDR3 nucleotides read TGTGCCAGCAGCGCTACCGGGACTAGCGGGGCCCACGAGCAGTACTTC. The gene calls are TRBV9 and TRBJ2-7; TRBD2 matches at 13 bases. Germline V gene sequence: CDR1 SGDLS, CDR2 YYNGEE. Trimming removed 3 bases from V and 5 bases from J; junction bases left unmatched: 8. This CDR3 is built from 16 residues.

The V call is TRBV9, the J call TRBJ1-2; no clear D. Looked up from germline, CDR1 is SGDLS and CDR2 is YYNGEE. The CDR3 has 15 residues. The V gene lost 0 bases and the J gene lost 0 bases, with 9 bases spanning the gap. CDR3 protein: CASSVAAAANYGYTF. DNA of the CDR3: TGTGCCAGCAGCGTAGCGGCAGCAGCTAACTATGGCTACACCTTC.

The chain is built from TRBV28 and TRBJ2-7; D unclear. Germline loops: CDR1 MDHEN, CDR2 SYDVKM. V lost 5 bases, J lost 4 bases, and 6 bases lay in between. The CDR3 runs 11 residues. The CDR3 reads CASSRHYEQYF. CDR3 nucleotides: TGTGCCAGCAGTCGACATTACGAGCAGTACTTC.

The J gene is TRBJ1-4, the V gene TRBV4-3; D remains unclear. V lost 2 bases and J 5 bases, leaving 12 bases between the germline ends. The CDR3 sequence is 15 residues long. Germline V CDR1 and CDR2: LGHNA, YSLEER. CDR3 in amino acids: CASSQNRENNEKLFF. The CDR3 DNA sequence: TGCGCCAGCAGCCAAAACCGGGAAAACAATGAAAAACTGTTTTTT.

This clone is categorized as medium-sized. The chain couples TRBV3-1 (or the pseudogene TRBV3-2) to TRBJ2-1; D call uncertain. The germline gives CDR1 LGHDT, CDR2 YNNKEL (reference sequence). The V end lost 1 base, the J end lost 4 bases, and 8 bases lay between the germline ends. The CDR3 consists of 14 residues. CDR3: CASSQARDYNEQFF. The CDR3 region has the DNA TGTGCCAGCAGCCAAGCCAGAGATTACAATGAGCAGTTCTTC.

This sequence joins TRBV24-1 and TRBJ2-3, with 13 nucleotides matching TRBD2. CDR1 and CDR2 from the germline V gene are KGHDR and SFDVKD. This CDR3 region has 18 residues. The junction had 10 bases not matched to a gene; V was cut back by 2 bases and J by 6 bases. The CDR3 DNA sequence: TGTGCCACCAGTGATTCGGGTAGACTAGCGGGAGGTTGGGATACGCAGTATTTT. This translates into CATSDSGRLAGGWDTQYF.

CDR3 sequence: CASSGGPSGGTGELFF. DNA of the CDR3: TGTGCCAGCAGCGGGGGCCCTAGCGGGGGCACCGGGGAGCTGTTTTTT. This chain links TRBV9 with TRBJ2-2, with 10 positions matching TRBD2. Per germline, CDR1 SGDLS and CDR2 YYNGEE. The CDR3 has 16 residues. V lost 3 bases, J lost 4 bases, and 6 bases stayed unmatched. Looking up the rest from reference TRBV9 and TRBJ2-2 gives the full variable domain: DSGVTQTPKHLITATGQRVTLRCSPRSGDLSVYWYQQSLDQGLQFLIQYYNGEERAKGNILERFSAQQFPDLHSELNLSSLELGDSALYFCASSGGPSGGTGELFFGEGSRLTVL.

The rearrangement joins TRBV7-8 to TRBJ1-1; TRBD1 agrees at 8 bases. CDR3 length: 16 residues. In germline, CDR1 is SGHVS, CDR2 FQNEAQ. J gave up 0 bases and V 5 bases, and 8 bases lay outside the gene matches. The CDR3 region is CASSTTGGPLNTEAFF. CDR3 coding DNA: TGTGCCAGCAGCACAACAGGGGGGCCCTTGAACACTGAAGCTTTCTTT.

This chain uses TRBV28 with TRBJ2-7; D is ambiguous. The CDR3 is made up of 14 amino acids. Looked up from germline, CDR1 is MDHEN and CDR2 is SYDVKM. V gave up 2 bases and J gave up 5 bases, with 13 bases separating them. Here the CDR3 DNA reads TGTGCCAGCAGTTTACCCACCAGCAACGACGAGCAGTACTTC. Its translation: CASSLPTSNDEQYF.